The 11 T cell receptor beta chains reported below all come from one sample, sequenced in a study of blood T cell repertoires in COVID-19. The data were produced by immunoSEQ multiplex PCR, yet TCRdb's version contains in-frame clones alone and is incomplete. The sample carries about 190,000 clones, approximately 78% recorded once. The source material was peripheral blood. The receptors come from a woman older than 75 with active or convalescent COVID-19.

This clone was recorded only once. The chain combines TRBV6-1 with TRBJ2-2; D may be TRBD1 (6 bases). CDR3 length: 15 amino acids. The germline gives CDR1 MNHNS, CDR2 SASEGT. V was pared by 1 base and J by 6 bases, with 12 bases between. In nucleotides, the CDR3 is TGTGCCAGCAGTGAAGTAGGACAGAGTCCCGGGGAGCTGTTTTTT. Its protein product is CASSEVGQSPGELFF.

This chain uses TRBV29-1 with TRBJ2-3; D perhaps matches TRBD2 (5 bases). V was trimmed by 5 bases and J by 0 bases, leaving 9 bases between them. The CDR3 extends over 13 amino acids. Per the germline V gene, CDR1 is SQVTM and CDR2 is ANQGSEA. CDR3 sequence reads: CSVTRGSTDTQYF. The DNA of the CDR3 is TGCAGCGTTACCCGGGGTAGCACAGATACGCAGTATTTT.

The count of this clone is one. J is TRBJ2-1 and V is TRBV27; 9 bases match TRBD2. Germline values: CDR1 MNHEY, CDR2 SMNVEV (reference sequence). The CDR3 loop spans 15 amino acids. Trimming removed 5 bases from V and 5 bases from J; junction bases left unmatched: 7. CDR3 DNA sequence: TGTGCCAGCAGTCTTCGAGGGACTAGCCACAATGAGCAGTTCTTC. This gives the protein CASSLRGTSHNEQFF.

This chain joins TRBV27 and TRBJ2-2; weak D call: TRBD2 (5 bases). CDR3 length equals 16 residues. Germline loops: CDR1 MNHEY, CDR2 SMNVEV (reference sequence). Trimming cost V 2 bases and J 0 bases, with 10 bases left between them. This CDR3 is CASSLAGRANTGELFF. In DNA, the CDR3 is TGTGCCAGCAGTTTAGCGGGCAGAGCGAACACCGGGGAGCTGTTTTTT.

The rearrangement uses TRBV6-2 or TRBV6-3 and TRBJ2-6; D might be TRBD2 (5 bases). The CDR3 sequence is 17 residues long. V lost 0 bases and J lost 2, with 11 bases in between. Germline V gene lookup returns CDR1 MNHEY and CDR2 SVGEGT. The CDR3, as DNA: TGTGCCAGCAGTTACTCGATTTGGACTGCTGGGGCCAACGTCCTGACTTTC. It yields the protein CASSYSIWTAGANVLTF.

For the CDR3, the DNA is TGTGCCAGCAGCTTGGGGATTATAGCGGGGGGGATTAGTGAGCAGTTCTTC. Its protein is CASSLGIIAGGISEQFF. The genes are TRBV11-2 and TRBJ2-1, with 11 bases aligning to TRBD2. V was clipped by 3 bases and J by 9 bases; unmatched bases: 13. From germline, CDR1 is SGHAT and CDR2 FQNNGV. The CDR3 covers 17 residues. Supplemented by reference TRBV11-2 and TRBJ2-1, the full variable domain reads EAGVAQSPRYKIIEKRQSVAFWCNPISGHATLYWYQQILGQGPKLLIQFQNNGVVDDSQLPKDRFSAERLKGVDSTLKIQPAKLEDSAVYLCASSLGIIAGGISEQFFGPGTRLTVL.

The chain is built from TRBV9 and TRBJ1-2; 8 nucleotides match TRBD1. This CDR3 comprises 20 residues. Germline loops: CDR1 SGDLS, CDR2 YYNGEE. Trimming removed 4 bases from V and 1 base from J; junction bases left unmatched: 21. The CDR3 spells CASSTQVGDRSIKGNYGYTF. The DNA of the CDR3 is TGTGCCAGCAGCACTCAAGTAGGGGACAGGTCTATAAAGGGTAACTATGGCTACACCTTC.

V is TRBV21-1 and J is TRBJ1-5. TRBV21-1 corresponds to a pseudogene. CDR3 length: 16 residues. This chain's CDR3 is CASSKREGNNRAPQHF. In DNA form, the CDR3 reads TGTGCCAGCAGCAAAAGAGAGGGTAACAATCGAGCGCCCCAGCATTTT.

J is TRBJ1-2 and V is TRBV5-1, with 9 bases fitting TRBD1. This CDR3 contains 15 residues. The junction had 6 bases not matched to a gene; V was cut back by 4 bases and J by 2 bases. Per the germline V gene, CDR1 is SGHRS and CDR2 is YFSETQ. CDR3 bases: TGCGCCAGCAGCATACGGGACAGGGTGAACTATGGCTACACCTTC. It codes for CASSIRDRVNYGYTF.

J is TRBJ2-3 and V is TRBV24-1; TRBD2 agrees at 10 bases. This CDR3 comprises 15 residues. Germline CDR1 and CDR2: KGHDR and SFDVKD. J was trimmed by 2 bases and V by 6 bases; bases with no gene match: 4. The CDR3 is CATSLAGANTDTQYF. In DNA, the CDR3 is TGTGCCACCAGTCTAGCGGGGGCCAACACAGATACGCAGTATTTT.

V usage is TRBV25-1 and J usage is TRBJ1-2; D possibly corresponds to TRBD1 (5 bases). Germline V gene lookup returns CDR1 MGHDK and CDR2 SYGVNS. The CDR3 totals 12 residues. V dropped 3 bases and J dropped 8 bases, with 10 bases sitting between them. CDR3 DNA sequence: TGTGCCAGCAGTGAGGGGCTCCGAGGCTACACCTTC. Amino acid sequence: CASSEGLRGYTF.